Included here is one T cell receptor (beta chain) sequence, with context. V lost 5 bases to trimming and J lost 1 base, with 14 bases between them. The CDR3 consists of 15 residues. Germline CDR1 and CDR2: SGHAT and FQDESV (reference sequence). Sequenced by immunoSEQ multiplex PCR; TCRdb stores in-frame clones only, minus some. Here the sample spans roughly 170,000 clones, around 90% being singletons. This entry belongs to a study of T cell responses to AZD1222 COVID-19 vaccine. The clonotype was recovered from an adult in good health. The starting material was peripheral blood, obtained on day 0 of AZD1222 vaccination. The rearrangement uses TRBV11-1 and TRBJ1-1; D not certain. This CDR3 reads CASSRSIGRNTEAFF. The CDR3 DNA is TGTGCCAGCAGCCGGTCGATTGGACGGAACACTGAAGCTTTCTTT.